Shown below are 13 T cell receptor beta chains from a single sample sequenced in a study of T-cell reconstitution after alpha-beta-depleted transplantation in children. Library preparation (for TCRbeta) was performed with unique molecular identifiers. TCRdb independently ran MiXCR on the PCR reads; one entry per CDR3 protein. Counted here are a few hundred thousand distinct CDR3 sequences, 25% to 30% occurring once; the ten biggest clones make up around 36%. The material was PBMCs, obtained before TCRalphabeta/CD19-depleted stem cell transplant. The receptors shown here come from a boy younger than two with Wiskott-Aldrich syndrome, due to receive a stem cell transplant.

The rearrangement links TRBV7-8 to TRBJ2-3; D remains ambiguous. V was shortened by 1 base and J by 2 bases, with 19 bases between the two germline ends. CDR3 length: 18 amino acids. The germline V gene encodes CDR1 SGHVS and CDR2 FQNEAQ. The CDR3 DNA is TGTGCCAGCAGCTTAGTTGCGGATGCAGTCGGGCTCACAGATACGCAGTATTTT. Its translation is CASSLVADAVGLTDTQYF.

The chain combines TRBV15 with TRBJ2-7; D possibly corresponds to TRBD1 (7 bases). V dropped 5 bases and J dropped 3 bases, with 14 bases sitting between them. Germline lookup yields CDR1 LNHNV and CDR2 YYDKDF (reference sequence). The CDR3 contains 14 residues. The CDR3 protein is CATSRRQGGYEQYF. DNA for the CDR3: TGTGCCACCAGCCGAAGACAGGGAGGCTACGAGCAGTACTTC.

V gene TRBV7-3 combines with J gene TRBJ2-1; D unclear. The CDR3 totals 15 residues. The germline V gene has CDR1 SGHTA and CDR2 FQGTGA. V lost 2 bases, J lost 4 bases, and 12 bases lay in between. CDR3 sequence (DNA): TGTGCCAGCAGCTTACGGCCGACCTTGTACAATGAGCAGTTCTTC. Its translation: CASSLRPTLYNEQFF.

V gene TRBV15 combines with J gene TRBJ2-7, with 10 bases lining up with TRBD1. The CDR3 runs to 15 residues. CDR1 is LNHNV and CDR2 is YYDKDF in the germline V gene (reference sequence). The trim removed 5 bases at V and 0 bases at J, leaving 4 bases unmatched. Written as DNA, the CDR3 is TGTGCCACCAGCCCAGGGACAGGGGCCTCCTACGAGCAGTACTTC. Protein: CATSPGTGASYEQYF. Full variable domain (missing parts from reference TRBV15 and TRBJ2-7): DAMVIQNPRYQVTQFGKPVTLSCSQTLNHNVMYWYQQKSSQAPKLLFHYYDKDFNNEADTPDNFQSRRPNTSFCFLDIRSPGLGDTAMYLCATSPGTGASYEQYFGPGTRLTVT.

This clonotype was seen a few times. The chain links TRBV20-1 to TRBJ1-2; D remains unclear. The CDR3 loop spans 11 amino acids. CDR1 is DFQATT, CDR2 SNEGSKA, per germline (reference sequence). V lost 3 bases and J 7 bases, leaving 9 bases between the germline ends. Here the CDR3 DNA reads TGCAGTGCTAGTGGACCTGGTGGCTACACCTTC. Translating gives CSASGPGGYTF.

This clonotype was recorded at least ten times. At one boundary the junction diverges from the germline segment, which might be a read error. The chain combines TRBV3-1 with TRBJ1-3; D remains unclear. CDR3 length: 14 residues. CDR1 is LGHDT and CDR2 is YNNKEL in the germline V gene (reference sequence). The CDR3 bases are TGCGCCAGCAGCCAAGGCAGCTCTGGAAACACCATATATTTT. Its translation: CASSQGSSGNTIYF.

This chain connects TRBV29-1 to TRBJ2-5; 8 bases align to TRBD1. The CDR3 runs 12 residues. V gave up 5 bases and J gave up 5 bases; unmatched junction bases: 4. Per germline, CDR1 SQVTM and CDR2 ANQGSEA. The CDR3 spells CSVQGAEETQYF. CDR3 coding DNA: TGCAGCGTTCAGGGGGCGGAGGAGACCCAGTACTTC.

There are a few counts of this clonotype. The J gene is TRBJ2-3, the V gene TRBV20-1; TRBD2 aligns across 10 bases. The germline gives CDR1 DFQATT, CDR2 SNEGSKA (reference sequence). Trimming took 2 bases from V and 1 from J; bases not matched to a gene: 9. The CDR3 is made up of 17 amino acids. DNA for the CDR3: TGCAGTGCTAGAAGGCCTAGCGGGAGATCGGGCACAGATACGCAGTATTTT. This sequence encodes CSARRPSGRSGTDTQYF.

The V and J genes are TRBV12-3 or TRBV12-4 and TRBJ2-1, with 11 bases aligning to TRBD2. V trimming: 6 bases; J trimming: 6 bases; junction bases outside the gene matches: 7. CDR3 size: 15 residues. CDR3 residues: CASSQTSGSPNEQFF. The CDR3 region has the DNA TGTGCCAGCAGCCAAACTAGCGGGAGCCCCAATGAGCAGTTCTTC.

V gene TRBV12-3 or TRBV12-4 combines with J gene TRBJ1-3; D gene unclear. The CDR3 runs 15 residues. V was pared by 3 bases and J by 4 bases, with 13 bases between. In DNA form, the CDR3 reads TGTGCCAGCAGTTTTATCTGGGGTAGAGGAAACACCATATATTTT. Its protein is CASSFIWGRGNTIYF.

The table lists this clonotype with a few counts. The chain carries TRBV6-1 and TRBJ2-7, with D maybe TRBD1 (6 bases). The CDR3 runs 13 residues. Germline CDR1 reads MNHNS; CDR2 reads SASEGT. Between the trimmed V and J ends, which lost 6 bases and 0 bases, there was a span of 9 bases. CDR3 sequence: CASRRQVSYEQYF. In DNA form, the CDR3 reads TGTGCCAGCAGGAGACAGGTCTCCTACGAGCAGTACTTC.

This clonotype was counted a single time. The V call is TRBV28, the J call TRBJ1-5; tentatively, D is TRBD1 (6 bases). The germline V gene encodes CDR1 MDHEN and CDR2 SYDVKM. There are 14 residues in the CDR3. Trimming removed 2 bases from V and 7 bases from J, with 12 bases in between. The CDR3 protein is CASSLPGGHQPQHF. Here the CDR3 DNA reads TGTGCCAGCAGTTTACCGGGGGGGCACCAGCCCCAGCATTTT.

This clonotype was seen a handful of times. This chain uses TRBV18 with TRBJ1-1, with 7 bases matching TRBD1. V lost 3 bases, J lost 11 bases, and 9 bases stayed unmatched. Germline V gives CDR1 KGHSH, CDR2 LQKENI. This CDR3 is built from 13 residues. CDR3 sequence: CASSPARDSRAFF. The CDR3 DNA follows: TGTGCCAGCTCACCTGCGCGGGACAGTCGGGCTTTCTTT.